These 24 T cell receptor beta chains originate from one sample sequenced in a study of blood T cell repertoires in COVID-19. The assay was immunoSEQ multiplex PCR, and TCRdb's table has in-frame clones only and misses some. The data show 150,000 to 200,000 clones, roughly 77% seen once. The sequenced material came from peripheral blood. These receptors originate from a man between 70 and 80 years old with active or convalescent COVID-19.

This clone was found many times. The rearrangement uses TRBV5-1 and TRBJ1-1; 7 bases line up with TRBD1. CDR3 length equals 14 residues. CDR1 is SGHRS and CDR2 is YFSETQ in the germline V gene. The ends lost 0 bases at V and 6 bases at J; junction bases unmatched: 5. As DNA, the CDR3 is TGCGCCAGCAGCTTGGGAGGGGGCATCGCTGAAGCTTTCTTT. Translating it yields CASSLGGGIAEAFF.

The J gene is TRBJ2-1, the V gene TRBV24-1; D possibly corresponds to TRBD2 (6 bases). V gave up 3 bases and J gave up 5 bases, with 10 bases separating them. Germline V gene data show CDR1 as KGHDR and CDR2 as SFDVKD. CDR3 length equals 14 residues. The CDR3 here is CATSDGGTHNEQFF. CDR3 coding DNA: TGTGCCACCAGTGATGGGGGGACGCACAATGAGCAGTTCTTC.

Details on this clone: Other DNA sequences from this sample encode an identical CDR3 as well. The chain has TRBV2 and TRBJ2-2, with D hard to call. Germline V CDR1 and CDR2: SNHLY, FYNNEI. The CDR3 has 14 residues. V lost 2 bases and J lost 5, with 9 bases in between. Written as DNA, the CDR3 is TGTGCCAGCAGTGAACGTCAGATTACCGGGGAGCTGTTTTTT. It encodes CASSERQITGELFF. Full variable domain (missing parts from reference TRBV2 and TRBJ2-2): EPEVTQTPSHQVTQMGQEVILRCVPISNHLYFYWYRQILGQKVEFLVSFYNNEISEKSEIFDDQFSVERPDGSNFTLKIRSTKLEDSAMYFCASSERQITGELFFGEGSRLTVL.

This chain uses TRBV5-4 with TRBJ1-1, with a weak D call TRBD1 (5 bases). The CDR3 loop spans 14 amino acids. CDR1 and CDR2 (germline): SGHNT, YYREEE (reference sequence). Trimming stripped 4 bases from V and 4 bases from J, with 14 bases between. The CDR3 bases are TGTGCCAGCAGCCCACCCCGCGGGGCCACTGAAGCTTTCTTT. It encodes CASSPPRGATEAFF.

The J gene is TRBJ1-1, the V gene TRBV10-3; 8 bases align to TRBD1. Germline values: CDR1 ENHRY, CDR2 SYGVKD. Trimming took 6 bases from V and 1 from J; bases not matched to a gene: 4. The CDR3 covers 14 residues. The DNA of the CDR3 is TGTGCCATCAGGTCGGGGACAGGGAACACTGAAGCTTTCTTT. Translated: CAIRSGTGNTEAFF.

The V gene is TRBV29-1, the J gene TRBJ1-2; D uncertain. In germline, CDR1 is SQVTM, CDR2 ANQGSEA. The V end lost 4 bases, the J end lost 7 bases, and 10 bases lay between the germline ends. The CDR3 extends over 11 amino acids. The CDR3 sequence: CSVGGEGGYTF. The CDR3 region has the DNA TGCAGCGTTGGGGGAGAAGGTGGCTACACCTTC.

J is TRBJ2-1 and V is TRBV20-1, with a weak D call TRBD2 (5 bases). Trimming took 7 bases from V and 3 from J, leaving 7 bases between them. The germline V gene has CDR1 DFQATT and CDR2 SNEGSKA (reference sequence). This CDR3 comprises 11 residues. CDR3 DNA sequence: TGCAGTGTGGGAGACTACAATGAGCAGTTCTTC. Translated: CSVGDYNEQFF.

V gene TRBV5-6 combines with J gene TRBJ1-2; D may be TRBD1 (5 bases). V shed 0 bases and J shed 7 bases, with 7 bases lying between them. Per germline, CDR1 SGHDT and CDR2 YYEEEE. The CDR3 spans 12 residues. In nucleotides, the CDR3 is TGTGCCAGCAGCTTGGCCGGGGGTGGCTACACCTTC. Encoded protein: CASSLAGGGYTF.

This clone appeared many times. The chain is built from TRBV2 and TRBJ2-7; 8 bases map to TRBD1. This CDR3 has 14 residues. Germline CDR1 is SNHLY and CDR2 is FYNNEI. V was clipped by 7 bases and J by 0 bases; unmatched bases: 5. The DNA for the CDR3 is TGTGCCAGCACCCGGGACAGGAGCTCCTACGAGCAGTACTTC. It encodes CASTRDRSSYEQYF.

The chain uses TRBV7-6 and TRBJ1-3; TRBD1 agrees at 9 bases. Germline loops: CDR1 SGHVS, CDR2 FNYEAQ. CDR3 length: 19 residues. Trimming took 4 bases from V and 0 from J; bases not matched to a gene: 13. The CDR3 protein is CASSSAQFAGQGSGNTIYF. CDR3 DNA sequence: TGTGCCAGCAGCTCCGCCCAATTCGCGGGACAGGGCTCTGGAAACACCATATATTTT.

The chain employs TRBV5-1 and TRBJ2-7; D possibly corresponds to TRBD2 (6 bases). Trimming cost V 4 bases and J 4 bases, with 21 bases left between them. The CDR3 is 16 residues long. Per germline, CDR1 SGHRS and CDR2 YFSETQ. The CDR3 loop reads CASSLLLGRLEYEQYF. The DNA for the CDR3 is TGCGCCAGCAGCCTCCTCCTGGGCAGACTAGAATACGAGCAGTACTTC.

The chain recombines TRBV15 with TRBJ2-7; weak D call: TRBD1 (5 bases). Germline V gene data show CDR1 as LNHNV and CDR2 as YYDKDF (reference sequence). The CDR3 spans 12 residues. The germline V and J ends were trimmed by 5 bases and 6 bases, with 11 bases remaining between them. The CDR3: CATSSTGREQYF. The DNA for the CDR3 is TGTGCCACCAGCTCAACAGGCCGCGAGCAGTACTTC.

The V call is TRBV18, the J call TRBJ1-4; D ambiguous. Germline-derived CDR1 and CDR2 are KGHSH and LQKENI. The CDR3 has 14 amino acids. The V gene lost 3 bases and the J gene lost 0 bases, with 5 bases spanning the gap. The CDR3 loop reads CASSPQATNEKLFF. The CDR3 coding sequence is TGTGCCAGCTCACCTCAGGCAACTAATGAAAAACTGTTTTTT.

The chain recombines TRBV27 with TRBJ1-5, with D possibly matching TRBD1 (6 bases). Per the germline V gene, CDR1 is MNHEY and CDR2 is SMNVEV (reference sequence). The CDR3 is 16 residues long. Trimming shortened V by 2 bases and J by 5 bases, and 16 bases separated the two germline ends. The CDR3 DNA reads TGTGCCAGCAGTTTACAGGGACATCAAGGGGATCAGCCCCAGCATTTT. This translates into CASSLQGHQGDQPQHF.

The chain couples TRBV6-1 to TRBJ2-7, with TRBD2 matching 11 bases. The ends lost 2 bases at V and 6 bases at J; junction bases unmatched: 9. In germline, CDR1 is MNHNS, CDR2 SASEGT. The CDR3 covers 16 residues. The CDR3 reads CASSESGTSGRVEQYF. The CDR3 nucleotides are TGTGCCAGCAGTGAAAGTGGGACTAGCGGCCGAGTCGAGCAGTACTTC.

About this clone: One junction end disagrees with the germline gene, perhaps due to a read error. The chain links TRBV7-9 to TRBJ1-1; TRBD1 might be the D (6 bases). CDR1 SEHNR and CDR2 FQNEAQ come from the germline V gene (reference sequence). The CDR3 loop spans 13 amino acids. The CDR3 DNA reads TGTGCCAGCAGCCCGGCCACTTGGGGGGGGCTGGTCTTT. Its protein product is CASSPATWGGLVF.

This sequence joins TRBV5-4 and TRBJ2-7, with 8 positions matching TRBD1. V gave up 3 bases and J gave up 6 bases; unmatched junction bases: 8. The CDR3 has 14 amino acids. From germline, CDR1 is SGHNT and CDR2 YYREEE (reference sequence). The CDR3 loop reads CASSSQQGAGEQYF. The CDR3 DNA follows: TGTGCCAGCAGCTCCCAGCAGGGGGCGGGCGAGCAGTACTTC.

The chain carries TRBV19 and TRBJ1-1; D ambiguous. CDR3 length: 15 amino acids. The V end was cut by 7 bases, the J end by 0 bases, with 15 bases between. CDR1 is LNHDA and CDR2 is SQIVND in the germline V gene (reference sequence). The CDR3 loop reads CASTMAGLVNTEAFF. CDR3 nucleotide sequence: TGTGCCAGTACCATGGCAGGATTGGTGAACACTGAAGCTTTCTTT. The full variable domain, in which reference TRBV19 and TRBJ1-1 provide the parts outside the CDR3, is DGGITQSPKYLFRKEGQNVTLSCEQNLNHDAMYWYRQDPGQGLRLIYYSQIVNDFQKGDIAEGYSVSREKKESFPLTVTSAQKNPTAFYLCASTMAGLVNTEAFFGQGTRLTVV.

The J gene is TRBJ1-2, the V gene TRBV4-2, with D unresolved. The length of the CDR3 is 14 residues. V dropped 4 bases and J dropped 6 bases, with 15 bases sitting between them. Germline V gene data show CDR1 as LGHNA and CDR2 as YNFKEQ. CDR3 sequence: CASSPDAGMDGYTF. The CDR3 DNA reads as TGTGCCAGCAGCCCCGACGCGGGGATGGATGGCTACACCTTC.

This clone was detected only a few times. The DNA for the CDR3 is TGTGCCAGCAGTACTCTTGGACAGCACTATGGCTACACCTTC. Protein: CASSTLGQHYGYTF. This chain links TRBV27 with TRBJ1-2, with D maybe TRBD1 (6 bases). Trimming left V 5 bases short and J 3 bases short, with 13 bases between. Germline CDR1 and CDR2: MNHEY and SMNVEV (reference sequence). The CDR3 length is 14 residues.

The V gene is TRBV2, the J gene TRBJ1-5; the D gene is possibly TRBD1 (6 bases). Between the trimmed V and J ends, which lost 5 bases and 4 bases, there was a span of 9 bases. There are 13 residues in the CDR3. Germline assignment: CDR1 SNHLY and CDR2 FYNNEI. DNA for the CDR3: TGTGCCAGCAGTCCAGGACAGAATCAGCCCCAGCATTTT. Translated, it gives CASSPGQNQPQHF. Together with reference TRBV2 and TRBJ1-5, the CDR3 gives the full variable domain: EPEVTQTPSHQVTQMGQEVILRCVPISNHLYFYWYRQILGQKVEFLVSFYNNEISEKSEIFDDQFSVERPDGSNFTLKIRSTKLEDSAMYFCASSPGQNQPQHFGDGTRLSIL.

This clone appeared a few times. This rearrangement joins TRBV5-6 to TRBJ1-4, with D possibly matching TRBD1 (5 bases). This CDR3 spans 15 amino acids. Trimming removed 0 bases from V and 7 bases from J, with 13 bases in between. Germline loops: CDR1 SGHDT, CDR2 YYEEEE. The CDR3 bases are TGTGCCAGCAGCTTGGTTCGTGTTGGGGCTGAAAAACTGTTTTTT. Its translation is CASSLVRVGAEKLFF.

The rearrangement uses TRBV9 and TRBJ2-7, with 15 bases fitting TRBD2. V dropped 2 bases and J dropped 4; count of bases not matched to a gene: 10. CDR1 and CDR2 (germline): SGDLS, YYNGEE. The CDR3 runs 18 residues. The DNA for the CDR3 is TGTGCCAGCAGCGTGGGACTAGCGGGAGGCCAGACTACGTACGAGCAGTACTTC. It translates to CASSVGLAGGQTTYEQYF.

J is TRBJ2-7 and V is TRBV11-3, with 10 bases fitting TRBD2. The germline V gene has CDR1 SGHNT and CDR2 YENEEA. The ends lost 5 bases at V and 3 bases at J; junction bases unmatched: 4. The length of the CDR3 is 14 residues. CDR3 loop: CASSPSGGRYEQYF. The CDR3 DNA sequence: TGTGCCAGCAGCCCTAGCGGGGGTCGCTACGAGCAGTACTTC.